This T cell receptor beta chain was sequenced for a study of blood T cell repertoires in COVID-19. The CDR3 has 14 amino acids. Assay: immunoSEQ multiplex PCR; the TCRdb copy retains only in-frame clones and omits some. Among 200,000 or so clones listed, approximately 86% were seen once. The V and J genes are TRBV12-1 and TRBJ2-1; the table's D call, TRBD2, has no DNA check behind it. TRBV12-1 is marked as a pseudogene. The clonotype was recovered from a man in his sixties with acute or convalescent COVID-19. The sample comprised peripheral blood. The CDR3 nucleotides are TGTGCCAGCAACTCGGCGGGACTCAAAGCGGGGCAGTTCTTC. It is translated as CASNSAGLKAGQFF.